The T cell receptor beta chain under discussion was sequenced for a study of cytomegalovirus exposure and HLA in healthy donors. General study points: A later analysis linked a missense DCLRE1C variant to TCR beta V- and J-gene trimming. According to an earlier analysis, most TCR beta V segments yielded productive rearrangements about 90% or about 30% of the time.

This CDR3 region has 10 residues. Germline V lookup: CDR1 DFQATT, CDR2 SNEGSKA (reference sequence). The V end lost 8 bases, the J end lost 8 bases, and 12 bases lay between the germline ends. 60 Vbeta and 13 Jbeta primers were used in PCR. The method was immunoSEQ multiplex PCR; TCRdb's version includes in-frame clones alone and lacks a portion of them. The table includes about 140,000 clones, 55% to 85% detected once. Comments on this clone: Antigen specificity is unknown.

The receptor was isolated from a man aged 35-49 years in good health and CMV-seronegative. This chain links TRBV20-1 with TRBJ1-2; D is perhaps TRBD1 (6 bases). Sequencing was done on a sample of PBMCs. Here the CDR3 DNA reads TGCAGTCCCCAGGGGTACGGCTACACCTTC. Amino acids: CSPQGYGYTF.